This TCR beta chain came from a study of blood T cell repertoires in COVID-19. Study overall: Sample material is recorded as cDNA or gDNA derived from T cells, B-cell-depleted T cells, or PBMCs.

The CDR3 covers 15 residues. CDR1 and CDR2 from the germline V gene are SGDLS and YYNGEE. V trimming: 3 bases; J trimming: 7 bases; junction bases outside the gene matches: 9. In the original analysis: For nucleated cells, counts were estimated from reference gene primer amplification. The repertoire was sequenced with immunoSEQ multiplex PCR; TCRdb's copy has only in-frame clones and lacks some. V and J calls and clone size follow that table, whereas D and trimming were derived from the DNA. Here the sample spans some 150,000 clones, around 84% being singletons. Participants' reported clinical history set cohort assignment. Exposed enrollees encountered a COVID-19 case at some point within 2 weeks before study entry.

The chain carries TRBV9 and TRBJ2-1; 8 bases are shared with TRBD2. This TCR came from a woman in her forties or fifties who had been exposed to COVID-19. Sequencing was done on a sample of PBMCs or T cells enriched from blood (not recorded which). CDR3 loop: CASSALAALGNEQFF. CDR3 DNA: TGTGCCAGCAGCGCACTAGCGGCTTTAGGGAATGAGCAGTTCTTC.